Listed below are T cell receptor beta chains from one sample, sequenced in a study of T-cell reconstitution after alpha-beta-depleted transplantation in children. TCRdb reprocessed the PCR reads via MiXCR and lists one record per CDR3 protein. The table includes 190,000 or so distinct CDR3 sequences, roughly 6.8% detected once. Source: PBMCs from the stem cell graft donor, taken from the stem cell graft. These receptors were obtained from a human donor who donated a stem cell graft to a child with Wiskott-Aldrich syndrome. The conserved cysteine and the conserved F or W are not part of the CDR3 here. Each record gives: V gene, J gene, CDR3 protein.

V: TRBV5-1; J: TRBJ2-2; CDR3: ASSSLRAGTGELF
V: TRBV5-1; J: TRBJ2-3; CDR3: ASSGGTVRLADTQY
V: TRBV20-1; J: TRBJ1-2; CDR3: SAREGTSYGYT
V: TRBV5-1; J: TRBJ1-2; CDR3: ASSFGQGLWYGYT
V: TRBV7-9; J: TRBJ1-1; CDR3: ASSLVVEGRGAF
V: TRBV11-2; J: TRBJ2-5; CDR3: ASSLGLAGGKPTGGQETQY
V: TRBV12-3/TRBV12-4; J: TRBJ1-1; CDR3: ASSPRTGHKNTEAF
V: TRBV24-1; J: TRBJ2-7; CDR3: ATSVLVRTVYEQY
V: TRBV12-3/TRBV12-4; J: TRBJ1-1; CDR3: ASSFRRDTEAF
V: TRBV3-1; J: TRBJ2-2; CDR3: ASSFGAFTGELF
V: TRBV12-3/TRBV12-4; J: TRBJ1-5; CDR3: ASSLVPGANQPQH
V: TRBV4-2; J: TRBJ2-4; CDR3: ASSQERGIQY
V: TRBV6-1; J: TRBJ2-7; CDR3: ASSDLSVRLSYEQY
V: TRBV25-1; J: TRBJ1-6; CDR3: ASSGDTYSPLH
V: TRBV5-5; J: TRBJ2-1; CDR3: ASSLGTGNYNEQF
V: TRBV5-1; J: TRBJ1-1; CDR3: ASSLDSPMNTEAF
V: TRBV4-3; J: TRBJ2-1; CDR3: ASSQGASGRLNEQF
V: TRBV12-3/TRBV12-4; J: TRBJ2-7; CDR3: ASRVGTYEQY
V: TRBV10-3; J: TRBJ1-2; CDR3: AISGRDRADYGYT
V: TRBV3-1; J: TRBJ1-1; CDR3: ASSSTPGGQVMNTEAF
V: TRBV19; J: TRBJ2-7; CDR3: ASSPRTAGEQY
V: TRBV20-1; J: TRBJ2-5; CDR3: SASLKTQY
V: TRBV5-1; J: TRBJ1-1; CDR3: ASSRETEAF
V: TRBV5-1; J: TRBJ2-7; CDR3: ASSPGQGSSYEQY
V: TRBV3-1; J: TRBJ1-3; CDR3: ASSQGLTNSGNTIY
V: TRBV5-1; J: TRBJ2-1; CDR3: ASSLVSSSYNEQF
V: TRBV20-1; J: TRBJ2-3; CDR3: SASQREWHSHTDTQY
V: TRBV12-3/TRBV12-4; J: TRBJ1-5; CDR3: ASVRDGGSNQPQH
V: TRBV5-4; J: TRBJ2-7; CDR3: ASSFMRGGHVSYEQY
V: TRBV15; J: TRBJ2-1; CDR3: ATSREPEQF
V: TRBV11-2; J: TRBJ2-5; CDR3: ASSTWTDGKETQY
V: TRBV3-1; J: TRBJ2-1; CDR3: ASSPGIQFYNEQF
V: TRBV20-1; J: TRBJ2-3; CDR3: SGREGITDTQY
V: TRBV15; J: TRBJ1-4; CDR3: ATKGGLGTGESTNEKLF
V: TRBV7-2; J: TRBJ2-7; CDR3: ASSSNRNSYEQY
V: TRBV6-5; J: TRBJ1-4; CDR3: ASSTGNRANEKLF
V: TRBV10-3; J: TRBJ2-3; CDR3: ASSSGATDTQY
V: TRBV10-1; J: TRBJ2-1; CDR3: ASSEVLAGHQF
V: TRBV20-1; J: TRBJ1-4; CDR3: SAREIGLGGPEEKLF
V: TRBV7-2; J: TRBJ2-7; CDR3: ASSSRIPPYEQY
V: TRBV9; J: TRBJ1-2; CDR3: ASSAAQGASGYT
V: TRBV12-3/TRBV12-4; J: TRBJ2-2; CDR3: ASSPREAPTGELF
V: TRBV21-1; J: TRBJ2-1; CDR3: ASSNLLAEDEQF
V: TRBV2; J: TRBJ1-1; CDR3: ASRDRGTEAF
V: TRBV6-5; J: TRBJ2-5; CDR3: ASSYELAGAGRTQY
V: TRBV7-8; J: TRBJ2-7; CDR3: ASRPGWTASYEQY
V: TRBV3-1; J: TRBJ2-2; CDR3: ASSQDLEQGAIGELF
V: TRBV7-2; J: TRBJ1-3; CDR3: ASSLVRESSGNTIY
V: TRBV4-3; J: TRBJ1-1; CDR3: ASSQGDRIEYTEAF
V: TRBV7-9; J: TRBJ2-2; CDR3: ASSLREASTGELF
V: TRBV4-3; J: TRBJ2-3; CDR3: ASSQNLAGGLDTQY
V: TRBV6-1; J: TRBJ2-3; CDR3: ASSPVPGQGTQY
V: TRBV7-6; J: TRBJ2-5; CDR3: ASSRPTSGGNQETQY
V: TRBV12-3/TRBV12-4; J: TRBJ2-5; CDR3: ASSSGLAGETQY